This T cell receptor beta chain was sequenced during a study of shared clonotypes between healthy human individuals. At the deep level, the assay was run. Roughly 30,000 T cell genomes (approximately 210 ng DNA) went into each sorted-subset replicate. Method: immunoSEQ multiplex PCR; TCRdb's copy keeps in-frame clones and lacks some. The table shows over 850,000 clones, with 75% to 80% occurring only once. With regard to this clone: Its antigen is not known.

Study-wide points: Naive CD4 clonotypes overlapped across a few donors at roughly 5.1%. Sorted-subset sequencing, rarefaction showed, was incomplete despite large depth.

The CDR3 totals 14 residues. V dropped 8 bases and J dropped 7 bases, with 23 bases sitting between them. The germline V gene encodes CDR1 GTSNPN and CDR2 SVGIG (reference sequence). The J gene is TRBJ1-2, the V gene TRBV30, with D possibly matching TRBD1 (6 bases). This sequence originates from a man aged 18 to 29 in good health. Some clones in this sample may be carry-over from other donors' samples. Sequenced sample: memory CD4+ T cells from PBMCs. The subset was: CD45RA-negative fraction. CDR3 in amino acids: CAGTRQAQGSGYTF. The CDR3 coding sequence is TGTGCCGGGACCAGACAGGCCCAAGGGTCTGGCTACACCTTC.